These T cell receptor beta chains were read from a single sample in a study of OX40 agonist ivuxolimab in advanced cancers. Profiled with immunoSEQ multiplex PCR; TCRdb holds only in-frame clones, not every one. Seen here are more than 45,000 clones, 82% observed once, and the top ten hold about 3.7%. The sample was CD4+ or CD8+ T cells sorted from blood, taken in a trial of the OX40 agonist ivuxolimab. The receptor source for this set is an adult with an advanced solid tumor such as melanoma, head and neck, liver or kidney cancer. The CDR3 runs from the conserved cysteine through the conserved F or W. A D gene is named only where the DNA matches it firmly. Size is stated for part of the rows, as once, few or many counts, or as a class when the clone is expanded.

j_gene: TRBJ2-3; abundance: NA; v_gene: TRBV5-1; d_gene: NA; CDR3aa: CASSFTRPTDTQYF; CDR3nt: TGCGCCAGCAGCTTCACAAGACCCACAGATACGCAGTATTTT
j_gene: TRBJ1-1; abundance: NA; v_gene: TRBV29-1; d_gene: NA; CDR3aa: CSVDPGNTEAFF; CDR3nt: TGCAGCGTTGACCCGGGGAACACTGAAGCTTTCTTT
j_gene: TRBJ1-1; abundance: medium-sized; v_gene: TRBV18; d_gene: NA; CDR3aa: CASSRSMNTEAFF; CDR3nt: TGTGCCAGCTCACGGTCCATGAACACTGAAGCTTTCTTT
j_gene: TRBJ2-2; abundance: NA; v_gene: TRBV19; d_gene: NA; CDR3aa: CASNIRGTGELFF; CDR3nt: TGTGCCAGTAACATACGGGGGACCGGGGAGCTGTTTTTT
j_gene: TRBJ2-7; abundance: NA; v_gene: TRBV7-9; d_gene: TRBD1; CDR3aa: CASQGDRGPRSIYEQYF; CDR3nt: TGTGCCAGCCAAGGGGACAGGGGCCCCCGCAGTATCTACGAGCAGTACTTC
j_gene: TRBJ2-3; abundance: NA; v_gene: TRBV5-1; d_gene: NA; CDR3aa: CASSLDGVDTQYF; CDR3nt: TGCGCCAGCAGCTTGGACGGTGTGGATACGCAGTATTTT
j_gene: TRBJ2-7; abundance: once; v_gene: TRBV28; d_gene: NA; CDR3aa: CASRPHLVEFSYEQYF; CDR3nt: TGTGCCAGCAGACCTCATTTGGTGGAATTCTCCTACGAGCAGTACTTC
j_gene: TRBJ2-1; abundance: NA; v_gene: TRBV5-1; d_gene: NA; CDR3aa: CASSALGSYNEQFF; CDR3nt: TGCGCCAGCAGCGCACTAGGATCCTACAATGAGCAGTTCTTC
j_gene: TRBJ2-2; abundance: NA; v_gene: TRBV5-5; d_gene: NA; CDR3aa: CASSPGSRLRDSNTGELFF; CDR3nt: TGTGCCAGCAGCCCTGGAAGCCGCCTCAGGGATTCGAACACCGGGGAGCTGTTTTTT
j_gene: TRBJ1-1; abundance: NA; v_gene: TRBV11-2; d_gene: NA; CDR3aa: CASSLGGGSKDEAFF; CDR3nt: TGTGCCAGCAGCTTAGGGGGGGGGTCAAAGGATGAAGCTTTCTTT
j_gene: TRBJ2-7; abundance: NA; v_gene: TRBV28; d_gene: TRBD1; CDR3aa: CASRGTGTYEQYF; CDR3nt: TGTGCCAGCAGGGGGACAGGGACCTACGAGCAGTACTTC
j_gene: TRBJ2-2; abundance: NA; v_gene: TRBV27; d_gene: NA; CDR3aa: CASWKAPNTGELFF; CDR3nt: TGTGCCAGCTGGAAGGCACCGAACACCGGGGAGCTGTTTTTT
j_gene: TRBJ2-2; abundance: few; v_gene: TRBV5-1; d_gene: NA; CDR3aa: CASSIRTNTGELFF; CDR3nt: TGCGCCAGCAGCATCCGGACGAACACCGGGGAGCTGTTTTTT
j_gene: TRBJ2-1; abundance: NA; v_gene: TRBV4-3; d_gene: TRBD1; CDR3aa: CASSQVPGPGGWGEQFF; CDR3nt: TGCGCCAGCAGCCAAGTCCCGGGACCAGGGGGCTGGGGTGAGCAGTTCTTC
j_gene: TRBJ2-1; abundance: NA; v_gene: TRBV5-1; d_gene: NA; CDR3aa: CASSSRELNEQFF; CDR3nt: TGCGCCAGCAGCTCGAGGGAGTTAAATGAGCAGTTCTTC
j_gene: TRBJ1-5; abundance: NA; v_gene: TRBV7-3; d_gene: TRBD1; CDR3aa: CASSPRQGAIDHSNQPQHF; CDR3nt: TGTGCCAGCAGCCCACGACAGGGGGCTATAGACCATAGCAATCAGCCCCAGCATTTT
j_gene: TRBJ2-7; abundance: NA; v_gene: TRBV4-1; d_gene: NA; CDR3aa: CASSQVPVKSYEQYF; CDR3nt: TGCGCCAGCAGCCAAGTGCCGGTAAAGAGCTACGAGCAGTACTTC
j_gene: TRBJ1-2; abundance: once; v_gene: TRBV5-5; d_gene: NA; CDR3aa: CASSSHEKNYGYTF; CDR3nt: TGTGCCAGCAGCTCGCACGAAAAGAACTATGGCTACACCTTC
j_gene: TRBJ2-5; abundance: NA; v_gene: TRBV4-3; d_gene: NA; CDR3aa: CAALGGYQETQYF; CDR3nt: TGCGCCGCATTAGGGGGGTACCAAGAGACCCAGTACTTC
j_gene: TRBJ2-1; abundance: NA; v_gene: TRBV7-9; d_gene: TRBD2; CDR3aa: CASSLGASGYNEQFF; CDR3nt: TGTGCCAGCAGCTTAGGTGCTAGCGGCTACAATGAGCAGTTCTTC
j_gene: TRBJ1-5; abundance: NA; v_gene: TRBV18; d_gene: NA; CDR3aa: CASSPGRNSNQPQHF; CDR3nt: TGTGCCAGCTCACCGGGCAGAAATAGCAATCAGCCCCAGCATTTT
j_gene: TRBJ1-5; abundance: NA; v_gene: TRBV6-6; d_gene: NA; CDR3aa: CASSTKNQPQHF; CDR3nt: TGTGCCAGCAGCACCAAAAATCAGCCCCAGCATTTT
j_gene: TRBJ1-2; abundance: NA; v_gene: TRBV9; d_gene: NA; CDR3aa: CASSVGLGSSNYGYTF; CDR3nt: TGTGCCAGCAGCGTAGGTCTGGGGAGCTCAAACTATGGCTACACCTTC
j_gene: TRBJ1-4; abundance: NA; v_gene: TRBV19; d_gene: TRBD1; CDR3aa: CASSVDREGEKLFF; CDR3nt: TGTGCCAGTAGCGTGGACAGGGAGGGAGAAAAACTGTTTTTT
j_gene: TRBJ1-1; abundance: NA; v_gene: TRBV6-6; d_gene: TRBD1; CDR3aa: CASKPDRGTSTEAFF; CDR3nt: TGTGCCAGCAAACCAGACAGGGGGACTTCCACTGAAGCTTTCTTT
j_gene: TRBJ1-2; abundance: NA; v_gene: TRBV18; d_gene: NA; CDR3aa: CASSPRRGANYGYTF; CDR3nt: TGTGCCAGCTCCCCTAGACGGGGAGCTAACTATGGCTACACCTTC
j_gene: TRBJ1-5; abundance: few; v_gene: TRBV7-2; d_gene: NA; CDR3aa: CASSPDRDQPQHF; CDR3nt: TGTGCCAGCAGCCCGGACCGAGATCAGCCCCAGCATTTT
j_gene: TRBJ2-5; abundance: NA; v_gene: TRBV4-3; d_gene: NA; CDR3aa: CASSQDASPQETQYF; CDR3nt: TGCGCCAGCAGCCAAGATGCAAGTCCCCAAGAGACCCAGTACTTC
j_gene: TRBJ1-1; abundance: NA; v_gene: TRBV5-4; d_gene: NA; CDR3aa: CASSRRAQGNTEAFF; CDR3nt: TGTGCCAGCAGCAGGAGGGCGCAGGGGAACACTGAAGCTTTCTTT
j_gene: TRBJ1-2; abundance: NA; v_gene: TRBV7-2; d_gene: NA; CDR3aa: CASSSIGGYTF; CDR3nt: TGTGCCAGCAGCTCTATAGGTGGCTACACCTTC
j_gene: TRBJ2-1; abundance: NA; v_gene: TRBV29-1; d_gene: TRBD2; CDR3aa: CSVDSGGSYNEQFF; CDR3nt: TGCAGCGTTGATTCGGGGGGGTCCTACAATGAGCAGTTCTTC
j_gene: TRBJ1-2; abundance: NA; v_gene: TRBV27; d_gene: NA; CDR3aa: CASSSADRLQGGYTF; CDR3nt: TGTGCCAGCAGTTCCGCCGACAGGCTTCAGGGAGGCTACACCTTC
j_gene: TRBJ1-2; abundance: once; v_gene: TRBV27; d_gene: TRBD1; CDR3aa: CASSPATGGSYGYTF; CDR3nt: TGTGCCAGCAGTCCCGCGACAGGGGGCTCGTATGGCTACACCTTC
j_gene: TRBJ1-2; abundance: NA; v_gene: TRBV7-9; d_gene: NA; CDR3aa: CASSNDFRGGYTF; CDR3nt: TGTGCCAGCAGCAATGATTTCAGGGGTGGCTACACCTTC
j_gene: TRBJ2-3; abundance: NA; v_gene: TRBV9; d_gene: NA; CDR3aa: CASSDRGEWSTDTQYF; CDR3nt: TGTGCCAGCAGCGACCGAGGCGAGTGGAGCACAGATACGCAGTATTTT